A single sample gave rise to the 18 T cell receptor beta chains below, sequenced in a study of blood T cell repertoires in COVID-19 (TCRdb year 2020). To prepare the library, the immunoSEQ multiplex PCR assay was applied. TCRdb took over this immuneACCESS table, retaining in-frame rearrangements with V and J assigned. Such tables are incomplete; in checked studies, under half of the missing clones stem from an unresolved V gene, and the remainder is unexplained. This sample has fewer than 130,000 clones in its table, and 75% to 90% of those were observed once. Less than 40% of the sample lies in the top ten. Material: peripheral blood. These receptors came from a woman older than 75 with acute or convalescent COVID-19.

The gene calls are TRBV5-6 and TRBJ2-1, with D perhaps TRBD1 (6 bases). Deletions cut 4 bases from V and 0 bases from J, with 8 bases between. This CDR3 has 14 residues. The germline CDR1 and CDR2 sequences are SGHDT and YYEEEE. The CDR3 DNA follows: TGTGCCAGCAGCAGGGGGTACTCCTACAATGAGCAGTTCTTC. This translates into CASSRGYSYNEQFF.

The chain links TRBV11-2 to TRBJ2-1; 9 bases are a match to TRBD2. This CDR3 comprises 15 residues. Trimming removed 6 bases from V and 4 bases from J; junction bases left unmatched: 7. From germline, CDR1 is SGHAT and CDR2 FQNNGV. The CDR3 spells CASRRAGGVYNEQFF. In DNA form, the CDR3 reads TGTGCCAGCAGGAGAGCGGGGGGCGTATACAATGAGCAGTTCTTC.

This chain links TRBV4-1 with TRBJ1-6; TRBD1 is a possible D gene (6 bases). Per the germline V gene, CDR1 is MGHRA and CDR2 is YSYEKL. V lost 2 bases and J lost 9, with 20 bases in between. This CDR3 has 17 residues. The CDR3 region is CASSQPLRGDLGSPLHF. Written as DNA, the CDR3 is TGCGCCAGCAGCCAACCCCTCAGGGGAGATTTAGGTTCACCCCTCCACTTT.

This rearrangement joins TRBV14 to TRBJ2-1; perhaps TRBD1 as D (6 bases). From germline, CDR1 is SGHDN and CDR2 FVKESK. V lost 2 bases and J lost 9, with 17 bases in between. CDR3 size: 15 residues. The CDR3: CASSQNRAGLGEQFF. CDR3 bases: TGTGCCAGCAGCCAAAACAGGGCCGGCTTGGGTGAGCAGTTCTTC. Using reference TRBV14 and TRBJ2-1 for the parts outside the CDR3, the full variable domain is EAGVTQFPSHSVIEKGQTVTLRCDPISGHDNLYWYRRVMGKEIKFLLHFVKESKQDESGMPNNRFLAERTGGTYSTLKVQPAELEDSGVYFCASSQNRAGLGEQFFGPGTRLTVL.

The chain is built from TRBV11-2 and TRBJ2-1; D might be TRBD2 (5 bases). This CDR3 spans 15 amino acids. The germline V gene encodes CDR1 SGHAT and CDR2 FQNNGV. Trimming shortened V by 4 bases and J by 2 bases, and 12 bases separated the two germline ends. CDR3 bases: TGTGCCAGCAGCTACCTTACCGGGACCTACAATGAGCAGTTCTTC. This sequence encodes CASSYLTGTYNEQFF.

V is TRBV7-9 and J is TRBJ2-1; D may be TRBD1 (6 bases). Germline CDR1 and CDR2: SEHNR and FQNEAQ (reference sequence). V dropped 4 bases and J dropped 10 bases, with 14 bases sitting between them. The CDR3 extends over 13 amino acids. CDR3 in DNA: TGTGCCAGCAGCTCTCGAAGGGGGTACGAGCAGTTCTTC. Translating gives CASSSRRGYEQFF.

The CDR3 loop reads CASSSRYRWGLETQYF. The CDR3 coding sequence is TGTGCCAGCAGCTCCCGATACAGGTGGGGACTAGAGACCCAGTACTTC. The J gene is TRBJ2-5, the V gene TRBV7-9, with D possibly TRBD2 on 6 matching bases. Germline V CDR1 and CDR2: SEHNR, FQNEAQ (reference sequence). The CDR3 length is 16 residues. V shed 4 bases and J shed 4 bases, with 19 bases lying between them.

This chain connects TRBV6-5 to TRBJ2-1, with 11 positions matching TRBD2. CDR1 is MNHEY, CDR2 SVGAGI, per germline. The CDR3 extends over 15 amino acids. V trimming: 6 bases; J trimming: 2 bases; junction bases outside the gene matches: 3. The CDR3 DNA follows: TGTGCCAGCAGCCTTAGCGGGGGGGCCTACAATGAGCAGTTCTTC. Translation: CASSLSGGAYNEQFF.

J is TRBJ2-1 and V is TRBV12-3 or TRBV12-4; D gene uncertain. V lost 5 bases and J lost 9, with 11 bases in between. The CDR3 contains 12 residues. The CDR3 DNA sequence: TGTGCCAGCAGTAGCGACGTAGGTGAGCAGTTCTTC. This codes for CASSSDVGEQFF.

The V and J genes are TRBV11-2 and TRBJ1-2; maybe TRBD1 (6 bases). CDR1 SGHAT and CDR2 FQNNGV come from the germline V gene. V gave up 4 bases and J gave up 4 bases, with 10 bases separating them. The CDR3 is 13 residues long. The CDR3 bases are TGTGCCAGCAGCTCACAGGGAAGCTATGGCTACACCTTC. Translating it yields CASSSQGSYGYTF.

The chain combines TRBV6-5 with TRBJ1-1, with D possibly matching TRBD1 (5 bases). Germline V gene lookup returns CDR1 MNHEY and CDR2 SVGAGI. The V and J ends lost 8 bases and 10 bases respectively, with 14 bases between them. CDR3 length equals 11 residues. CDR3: CASLGDWGAFF. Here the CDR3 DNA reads TGTGCCAGCCTTGGGGACTGGGGAGCTTTCTTT.

CDR3 amino acids: CASSYSNRAYEQYF. For the CDR3, the DNA is TGTGCCAGCAGTTACTCGAACAGGGCCTACGAGCAGTACTTC. This chain links TRBV6-5 with TRBJ2-7; the D gene is possibly TRBD1 (6 bases). V was shortened by 0 bases and J by 2 bases, with 8 bases between the two germline ends. Looked up from germline, CDR1 is MNHEY and CDR2 is SVGAGI. CDR3 length: 14 amino acids.

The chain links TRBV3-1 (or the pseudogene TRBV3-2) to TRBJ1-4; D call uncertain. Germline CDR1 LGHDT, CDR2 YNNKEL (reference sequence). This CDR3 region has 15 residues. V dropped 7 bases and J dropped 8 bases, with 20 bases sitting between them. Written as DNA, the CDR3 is TGTGCCAGCAACCTCGCTGGCACAAACAGCGAAAAACTGTTTTTT. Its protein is CASNLAGTNSEKLFF.

Written as DNA, the CDR3 is TGTGCCAGCAGTGACCCAGGGGCCTCTTCCTACGAGCAGTACTTC. This gives the protein CASSDPGASSYEQYF. The J gene is TRBJ2-7, the V gene TRBV6-1; D is perhaps TRBD1 (6 bases). Germline CDR1 MNHNS, CDR2 SASEGT. The CDR3 sequence is 15 residues long. The germline V and J ends were trimmed by 3 bases and 1 base, with 13 bases remaining between them.

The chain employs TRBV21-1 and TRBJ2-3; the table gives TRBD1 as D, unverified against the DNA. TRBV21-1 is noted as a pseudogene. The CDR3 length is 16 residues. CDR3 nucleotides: TGTGCCAGCAGCGGTGGGGGCCCCTCCTTTTTGGATACGCAGTATTTT. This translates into CASSGGGPSFLDTQYF.

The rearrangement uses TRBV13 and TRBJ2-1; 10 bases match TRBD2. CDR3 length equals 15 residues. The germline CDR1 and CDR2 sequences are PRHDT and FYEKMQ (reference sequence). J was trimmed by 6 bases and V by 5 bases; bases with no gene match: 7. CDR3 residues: CASSPLAGGTNEQFF. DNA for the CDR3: TGTGCCAGCAGCCCCTTAGCGGGGGGCACCAATGAGCAGTTCTTC. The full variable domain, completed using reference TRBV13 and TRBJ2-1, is AAGVIQSPRHLIKEKRETATLKCYPIPRHDTVYWYQQGPGQDPQFLISFYEKMQSDKGSIPDRFSAQQFSDYHSELNMSSLELGDSALYFCASSPLAGGTNEQFFGPGTRLTVL.

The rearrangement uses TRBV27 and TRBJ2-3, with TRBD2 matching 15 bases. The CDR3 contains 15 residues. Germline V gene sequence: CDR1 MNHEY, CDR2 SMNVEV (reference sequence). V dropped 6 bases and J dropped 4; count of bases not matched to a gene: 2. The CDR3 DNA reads TGTGCCAGCAGGAGGACTAGCGGGGGGGCAGATACGCAGTATTTT. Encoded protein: CASRRTSGGADTQYF.

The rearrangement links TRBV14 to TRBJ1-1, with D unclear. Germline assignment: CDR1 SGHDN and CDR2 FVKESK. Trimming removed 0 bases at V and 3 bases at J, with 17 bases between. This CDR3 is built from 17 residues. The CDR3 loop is CASSQDPAGREDTEAFF. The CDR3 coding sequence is TGTGCCAGCAGCCAAGATCCCGCGGGGAGGGAAGACACTGAAGCTTTCTTT.